This TCR beta chain was recovered during a study of blood T cell repertoires in COVID-19. Whole-study context: In each case, the material was cDNA or gDNA derived from T cells, B-cell-depleted T cells, or PBMCs.

Germline V gene sequence: CDR1 MNHNS, CDR2 SASEGT. The CDR3 contains 16 residues. V was trimmed by 3 bases and J by 8 bases, leaving 19 bases between them. The authors' processing: Estimated nucleated cell counts came from reference gene primer amplification. Repertoires were generated with immunoSEQ multiplex PCR, while TCRdb's copy carries only in-frame clones and drops some. Clone size and V and J calls were adopted from that table, with D and trimming inferred from the DNA. The sample lists hundreds of thousands of clones; roughly 88% were seen once. Sequencing input: peripheral blood. J is TRBJ1-4 and V is TRBV6-1, with no clear D. The clonotype originates from a man older than 75 with acute or convalescent COVID-19. This CDR3 reads CASSDRGAGFREKLFF. CDR3 bases: TGTGCCAGCAGTGATCGCGGAGCGGGTTTCCGGGAAAAACTGTTTTTT.